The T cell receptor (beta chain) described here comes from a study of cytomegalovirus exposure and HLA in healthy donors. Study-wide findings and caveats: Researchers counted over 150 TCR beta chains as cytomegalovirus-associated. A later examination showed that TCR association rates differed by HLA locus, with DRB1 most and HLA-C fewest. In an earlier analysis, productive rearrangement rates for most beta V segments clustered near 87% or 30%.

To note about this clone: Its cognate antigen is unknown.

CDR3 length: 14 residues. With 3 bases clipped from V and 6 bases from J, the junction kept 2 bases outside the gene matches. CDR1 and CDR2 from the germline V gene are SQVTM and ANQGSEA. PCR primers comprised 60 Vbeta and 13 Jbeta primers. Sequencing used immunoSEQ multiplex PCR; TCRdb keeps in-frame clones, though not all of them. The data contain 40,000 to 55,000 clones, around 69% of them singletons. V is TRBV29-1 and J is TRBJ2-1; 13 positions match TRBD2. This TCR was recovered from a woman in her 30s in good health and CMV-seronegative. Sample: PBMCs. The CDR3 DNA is TGCAGCGTTGATCGGACTAGCGGGAGCAATGAGCAGTTCTTC. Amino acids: CSVDRTSGSNEQFF.